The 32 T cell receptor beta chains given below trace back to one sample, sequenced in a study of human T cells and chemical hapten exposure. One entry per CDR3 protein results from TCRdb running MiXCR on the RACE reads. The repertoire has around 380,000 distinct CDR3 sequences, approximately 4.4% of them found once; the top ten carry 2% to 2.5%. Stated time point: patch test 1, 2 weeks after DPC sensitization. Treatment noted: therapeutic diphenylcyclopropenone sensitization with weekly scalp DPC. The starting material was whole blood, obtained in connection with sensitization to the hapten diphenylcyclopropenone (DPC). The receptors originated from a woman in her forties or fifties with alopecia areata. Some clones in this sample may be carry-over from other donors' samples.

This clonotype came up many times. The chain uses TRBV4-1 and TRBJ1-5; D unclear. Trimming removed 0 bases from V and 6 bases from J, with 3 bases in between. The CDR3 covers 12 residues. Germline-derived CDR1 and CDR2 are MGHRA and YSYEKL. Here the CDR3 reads CASSQDSQPQHF. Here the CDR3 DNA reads TGCGCCAGCAGCCAAGACAGTCAGCCCCAGCATTTT.

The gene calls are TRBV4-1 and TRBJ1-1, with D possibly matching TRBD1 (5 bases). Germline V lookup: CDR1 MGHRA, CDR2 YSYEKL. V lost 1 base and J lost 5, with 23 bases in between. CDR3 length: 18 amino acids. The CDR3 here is CASSQVPLMEGPLTEAFF. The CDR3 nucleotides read TGCGCCAGCAGCCAAGTCCCCCTTATGGAGGGGCCGTTAACTGAAGCTTTCTTT.

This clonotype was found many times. The CDR3 bases are TGTGCCAGCAGCCAAGGAGCTAGCGGGAGTTATACGCAGTATTTT. It specifies CASSQGASGSYTQYF. The chain has TRBV3-1 and TRBJ2-3, with 10 bases matching TRBD2. The CDR3 has 15 amino acids. V was clipped by 1 base and J by 7 bases; unmatched bases: 5. Germline CDR1 is LGHDT and CDR2 is YNNKEL (reference sequence).

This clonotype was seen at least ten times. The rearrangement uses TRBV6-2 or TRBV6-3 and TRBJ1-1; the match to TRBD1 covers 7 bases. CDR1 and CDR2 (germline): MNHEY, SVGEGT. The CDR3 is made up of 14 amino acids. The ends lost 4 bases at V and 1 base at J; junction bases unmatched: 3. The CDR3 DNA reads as TGTGCCAGCAGTTTCCGGGACAGGAACACTGAAGCTTTCTTT. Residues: CASSFRDRNTEAFF.

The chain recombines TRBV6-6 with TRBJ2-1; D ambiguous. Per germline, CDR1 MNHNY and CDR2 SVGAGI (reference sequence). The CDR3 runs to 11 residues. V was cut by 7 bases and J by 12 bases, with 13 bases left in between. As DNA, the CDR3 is TGTGCCAGCAATCAATGGGTTGGGCAGTTCTTC. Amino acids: CASNQWVGQFF.

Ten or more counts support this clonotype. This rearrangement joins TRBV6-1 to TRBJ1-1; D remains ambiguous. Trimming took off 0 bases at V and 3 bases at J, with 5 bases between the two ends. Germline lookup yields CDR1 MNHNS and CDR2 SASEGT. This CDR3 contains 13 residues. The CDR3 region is CASSEAGDTEAFF. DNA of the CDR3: TGTGCCAGCAGTGAAGCGGGAGACACTGAAGCTTTCTTT.

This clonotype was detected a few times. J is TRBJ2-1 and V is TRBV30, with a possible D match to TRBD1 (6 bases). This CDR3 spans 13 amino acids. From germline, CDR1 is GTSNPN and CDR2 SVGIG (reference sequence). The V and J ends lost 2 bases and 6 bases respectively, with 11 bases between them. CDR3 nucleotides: TGTGCCTGGAGTAACCGAGGGGGCAATGAGCAGTTCTTC. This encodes CAWSNRGGNEQFF.

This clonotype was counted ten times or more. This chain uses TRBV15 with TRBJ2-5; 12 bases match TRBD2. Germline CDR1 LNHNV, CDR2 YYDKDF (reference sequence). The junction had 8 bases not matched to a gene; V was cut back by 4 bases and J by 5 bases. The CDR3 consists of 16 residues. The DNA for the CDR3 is TGTGCCACCAGCACCCAGACCGGGACTAGCGGGGAGACCCAGTACTTC. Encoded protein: CATSTQTGTSGETQYF. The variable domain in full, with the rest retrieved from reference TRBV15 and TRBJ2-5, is DAMVIQNPRYQVTQFGKPVTLSCSQTLNHNVMYWYQQKSSQAPKLLFHYYDKDFNNEADTPDNFQSRRPNTSFCFLDIRSPGLGDTAMYLCATSTQTGTSGETQYFGPGTRLLVL.

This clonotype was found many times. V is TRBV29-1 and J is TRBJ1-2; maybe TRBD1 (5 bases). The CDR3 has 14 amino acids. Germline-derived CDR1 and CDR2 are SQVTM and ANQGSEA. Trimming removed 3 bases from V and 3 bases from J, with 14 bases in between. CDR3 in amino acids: CSVEGGSAYYGYTF. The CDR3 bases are TGCAGCGTTGAGGGGGGGTCCGCTTACTATGGCTACACCTTC.

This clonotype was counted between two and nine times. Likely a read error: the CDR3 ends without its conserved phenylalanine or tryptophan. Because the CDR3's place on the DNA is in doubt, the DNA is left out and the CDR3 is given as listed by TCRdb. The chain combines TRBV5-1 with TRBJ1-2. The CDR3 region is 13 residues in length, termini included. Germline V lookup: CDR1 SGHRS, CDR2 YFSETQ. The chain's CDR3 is CASSLACQDEVSV.

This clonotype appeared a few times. In DNA form, the CDR3 reads TGTGCCAGCAGCGCCGGACTAGCGGGGCGCACAGATACGCAGTATTTT. Its protein is CASSAGLAGRTDTQYF. The gene calls are TRBV7-2 and TRBJ2-3; 12 positions agree with TRBD2. Trimming removed 5 bases from V and 1 base from J; junction bases left unmatched: 4. The germline gives CDR1 SGHTA, CDR2 FQGNSA. The CDR3 totals 16 residues.

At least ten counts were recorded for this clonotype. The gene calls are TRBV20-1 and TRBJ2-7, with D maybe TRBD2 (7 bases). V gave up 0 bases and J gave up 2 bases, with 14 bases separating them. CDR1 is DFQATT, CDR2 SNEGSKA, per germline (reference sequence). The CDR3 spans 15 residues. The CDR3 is CSARDFRGATYEQYF. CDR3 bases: TGCAGTGCTAGAGATTTCCGGGGGGCCACCTACGAGCAGTACTTC.

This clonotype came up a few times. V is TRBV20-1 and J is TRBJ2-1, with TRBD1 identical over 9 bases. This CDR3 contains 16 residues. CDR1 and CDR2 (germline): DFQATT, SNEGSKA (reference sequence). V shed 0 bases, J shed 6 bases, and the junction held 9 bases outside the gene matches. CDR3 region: CSARERGGTGFNEQFF. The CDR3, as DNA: TGCAGTGCTAGAGAAAGGGGAGGGACAGGGTTCAATGAGCAGTTCTTC.

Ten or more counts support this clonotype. The CDR3 DNA reads as TGTGCCAGCAGTTTTGGGACAGGCACCGGGGAGCTGTTTTTT. This gives the protein CASSFGTGTGELFF. The chain uses TRBV12-3 or TRBV12-4 and TRBJ2-2; 8 nucleotides align to TRBD1. J was trimmed by 4 bases and V by 3 bases; bases with no gene match: 1. This CDR3 comprises 14 residues.

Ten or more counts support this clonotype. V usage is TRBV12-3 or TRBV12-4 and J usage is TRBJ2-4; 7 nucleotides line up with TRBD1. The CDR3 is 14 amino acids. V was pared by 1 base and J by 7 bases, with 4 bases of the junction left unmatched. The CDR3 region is CASSLVGTANIQYF. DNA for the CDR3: TGTGCCAGCAGTTTAGTCGGGACAGCCAACATTCAGTACTTC.

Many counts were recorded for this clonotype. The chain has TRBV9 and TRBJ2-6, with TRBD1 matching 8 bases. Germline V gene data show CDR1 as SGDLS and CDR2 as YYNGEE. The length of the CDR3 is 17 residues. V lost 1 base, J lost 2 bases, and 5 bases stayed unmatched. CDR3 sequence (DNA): TGTGCCAGCAGCGTACCGAGGACAGGGACTGGGGCCAACGTCCTGACTTTC. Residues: CASSVPRTGTGANVLTF.

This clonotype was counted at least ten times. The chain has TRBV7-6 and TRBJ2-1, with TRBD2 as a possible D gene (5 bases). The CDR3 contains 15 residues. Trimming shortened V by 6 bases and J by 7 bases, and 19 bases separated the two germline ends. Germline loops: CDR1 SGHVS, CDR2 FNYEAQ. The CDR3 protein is CASSRRETLRNEQFF. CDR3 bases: TGTGCCAGCAGTCGCCGGGAAACGCTGAGGAATGAGCAGTTCTTC.

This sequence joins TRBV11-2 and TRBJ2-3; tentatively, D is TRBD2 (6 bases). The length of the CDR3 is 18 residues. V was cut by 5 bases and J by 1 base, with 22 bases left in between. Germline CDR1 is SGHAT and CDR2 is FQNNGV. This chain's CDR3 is CASSTHYTRDLRTDTQYF. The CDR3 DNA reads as TGTGCCAGCAGCACCCACTACACCCGGGACTTACGCACAGATACGCAGTATTTT.

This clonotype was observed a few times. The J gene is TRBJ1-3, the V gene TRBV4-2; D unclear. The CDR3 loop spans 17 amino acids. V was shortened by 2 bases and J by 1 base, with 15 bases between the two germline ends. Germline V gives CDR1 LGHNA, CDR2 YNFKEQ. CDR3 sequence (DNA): TGTGCCAGCAGCCAAACCCCGGGAGAAGGGTCTGGAAACACCATATATTTT. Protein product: CASSQTPGEGSGNTIYF.

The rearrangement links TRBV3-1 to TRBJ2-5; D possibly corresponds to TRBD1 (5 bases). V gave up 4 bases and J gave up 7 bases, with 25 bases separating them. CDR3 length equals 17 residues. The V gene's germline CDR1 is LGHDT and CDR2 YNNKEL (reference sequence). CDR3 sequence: CASSRPLVQGIWRTQYF. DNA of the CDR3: TGTGCCAGCAGCCGGCCTTTGGTCCAGGGTATTTGGCGGACCCAGTACTTC.

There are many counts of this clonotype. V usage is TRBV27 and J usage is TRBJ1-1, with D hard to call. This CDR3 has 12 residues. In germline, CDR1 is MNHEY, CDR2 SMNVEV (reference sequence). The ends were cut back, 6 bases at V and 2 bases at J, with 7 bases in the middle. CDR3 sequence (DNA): TGTGCCAGCAGGGGATATAACACTGAAGCTTTCTTT. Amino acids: CASRGYNTEAFF.

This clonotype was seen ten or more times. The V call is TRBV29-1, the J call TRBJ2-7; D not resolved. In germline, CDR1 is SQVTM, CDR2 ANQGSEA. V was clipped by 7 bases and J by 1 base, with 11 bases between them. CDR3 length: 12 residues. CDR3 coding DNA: TGCAGCGCCGTGACTGAGTCCTACGAGCAGTACTTC. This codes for CSAVTESYEQYF.

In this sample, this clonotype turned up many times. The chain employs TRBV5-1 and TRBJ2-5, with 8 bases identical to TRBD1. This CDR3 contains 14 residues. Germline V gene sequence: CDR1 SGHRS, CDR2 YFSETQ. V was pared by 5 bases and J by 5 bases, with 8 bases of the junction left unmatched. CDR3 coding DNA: TGCGCCAGCAGAACTGCAGGGGGCTGGGAGACCCAGTACTTC. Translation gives CASRTAGGWETQYF.

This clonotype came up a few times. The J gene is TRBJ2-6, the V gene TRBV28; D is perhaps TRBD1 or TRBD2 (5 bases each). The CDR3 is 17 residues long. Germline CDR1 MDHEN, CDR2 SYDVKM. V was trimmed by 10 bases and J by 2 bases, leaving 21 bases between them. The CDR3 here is CATLGANSRTGANVLTF. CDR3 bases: TGTGCCACCCTCGGGGCAAATTCTCGGACTGGGGCCAACGTCCTGACTTTC. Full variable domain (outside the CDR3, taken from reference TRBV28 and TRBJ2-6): DVKVTQSSRYLVKRTGEKVFLECVQDMDHENMFWYRQDPGLGLRLIYFSYDVKMKEKGDIPEGYSVSREKKERFSLILESASTNQTSMYLCATLGANSRTGANVLTFGAGSRLTVL.

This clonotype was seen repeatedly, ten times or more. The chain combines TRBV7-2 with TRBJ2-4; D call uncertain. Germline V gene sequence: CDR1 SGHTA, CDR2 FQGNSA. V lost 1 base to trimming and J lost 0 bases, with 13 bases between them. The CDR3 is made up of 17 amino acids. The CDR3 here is CASSLVARVEAKNIQYF. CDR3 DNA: TGTGCCAGCAGCTTAGTAGCAAGGGTTGAAGCCAAAAACATTCAGTACTTC.

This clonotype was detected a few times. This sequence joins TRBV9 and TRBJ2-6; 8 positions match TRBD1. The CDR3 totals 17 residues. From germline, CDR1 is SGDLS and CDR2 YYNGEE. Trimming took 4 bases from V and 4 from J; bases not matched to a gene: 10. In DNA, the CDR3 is TGTGCCAGCAGCCCCCGGGACAGGTCCCCCGGGGCCAACGTCCTGACTTTC. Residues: CASSPRDRSPGANVLTF.

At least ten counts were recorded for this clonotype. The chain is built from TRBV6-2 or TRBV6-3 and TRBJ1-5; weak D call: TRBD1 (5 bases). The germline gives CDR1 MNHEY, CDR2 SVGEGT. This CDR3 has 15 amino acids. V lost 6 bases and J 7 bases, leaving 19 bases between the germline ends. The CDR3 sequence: CASSPVSGVDQPQHF. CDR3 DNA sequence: TGTGCCAGCAGCCCCGTTTCGGGGGTTGACCAGCCCCAGCATTTT.

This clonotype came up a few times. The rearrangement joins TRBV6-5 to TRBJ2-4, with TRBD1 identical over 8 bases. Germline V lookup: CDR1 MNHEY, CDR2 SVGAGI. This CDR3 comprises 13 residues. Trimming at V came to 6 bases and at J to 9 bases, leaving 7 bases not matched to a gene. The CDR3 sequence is CASRDRGQSIQYF. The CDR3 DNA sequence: TGTGCCAGCAGAGACAGGGGCCAAAGCATTCAGTACTTC.

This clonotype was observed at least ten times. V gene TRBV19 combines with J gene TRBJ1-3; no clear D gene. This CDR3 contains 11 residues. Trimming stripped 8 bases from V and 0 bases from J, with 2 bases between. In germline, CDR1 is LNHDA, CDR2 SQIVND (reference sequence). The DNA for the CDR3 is TGTGCCAGTGGCTCTGGAAACACCATATATTTT. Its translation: CASGSGNTIYF.

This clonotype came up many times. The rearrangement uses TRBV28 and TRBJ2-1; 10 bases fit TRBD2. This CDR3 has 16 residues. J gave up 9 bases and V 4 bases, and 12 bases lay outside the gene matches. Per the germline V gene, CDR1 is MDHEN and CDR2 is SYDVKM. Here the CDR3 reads CASSSPSSGRAGEQFF. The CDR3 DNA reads TGTGCCAGCAGTTCCCCGTCCAGCGGGAGGGCCGGTGAGCAGTTCTTC.

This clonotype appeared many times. The DNA of the CDR3 is TGTGCCAGCAGTGCTGCGAGACCTTACCAAGAGACCCAGTACTTC. Its translation is CASSAARPYQETQYF. The chain joins TRBV2 to TRBJ2-5; D is unclear. Trimming stripped 4 bases from V and 0 bases from J, with 12 bases between. The CDR3 extends over 15 amino acids. The V gene's germline CDR1 is SNHLY and CDR2 FYNNEI. Based on the CDR3 plus reference TRBV2 and TRBJ2-5, the full variable domain is EPEVTQTPSHQVTQMGQEVILRCVPISNHLYFYWYRQILGQKVEFLVSFYNNEISEKSEIFDDQFSVERPDGSNFTLKIRSTKLEDSAMYFCASSAARPYQETQYFGPGTRLLVL.

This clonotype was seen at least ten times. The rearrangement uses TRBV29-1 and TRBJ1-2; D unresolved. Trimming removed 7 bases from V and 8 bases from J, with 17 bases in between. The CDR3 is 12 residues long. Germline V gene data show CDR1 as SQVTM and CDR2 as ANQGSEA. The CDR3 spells CSATQYAAGYTF. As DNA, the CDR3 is TGCAGCGCCACCCAGTACGCAGCCGGCTACACCTTC.